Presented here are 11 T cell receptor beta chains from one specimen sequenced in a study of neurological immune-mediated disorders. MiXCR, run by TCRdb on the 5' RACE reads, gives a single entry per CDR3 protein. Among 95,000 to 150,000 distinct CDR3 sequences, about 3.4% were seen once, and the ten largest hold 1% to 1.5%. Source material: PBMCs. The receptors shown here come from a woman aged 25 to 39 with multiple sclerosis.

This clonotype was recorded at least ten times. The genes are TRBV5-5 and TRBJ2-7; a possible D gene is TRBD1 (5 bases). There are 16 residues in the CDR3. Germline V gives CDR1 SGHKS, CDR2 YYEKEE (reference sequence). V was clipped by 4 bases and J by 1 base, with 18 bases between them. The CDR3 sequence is CASSPWGQDWSYEQYF. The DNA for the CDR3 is TGTGCCAGCAGCCCATGGGGCCAGGATTGGTCCTACGAGCAGTACTTC.

CDR3 DNA: TGTGCCAGCAGGCTTCTCTCTGGAAACACCATATATTTT. It encodes CASRLLSGNTIYF. The chain couples TRBV12-3 or TRBV12-4 to TRBJ1-3; D gene ambiguous. V lost 6 bases and J 0 bases, leaving 6 bases between the germline ends. The CDR3 loop spans 13 amino acids.

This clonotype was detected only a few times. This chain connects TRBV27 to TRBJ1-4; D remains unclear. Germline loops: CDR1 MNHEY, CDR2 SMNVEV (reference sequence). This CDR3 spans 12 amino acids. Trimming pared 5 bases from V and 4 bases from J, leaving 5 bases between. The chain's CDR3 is CASSRINEKLFF. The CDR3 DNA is TGTGCCAGCAGTCGGATTAATGAAAAACTGTTTTTT.

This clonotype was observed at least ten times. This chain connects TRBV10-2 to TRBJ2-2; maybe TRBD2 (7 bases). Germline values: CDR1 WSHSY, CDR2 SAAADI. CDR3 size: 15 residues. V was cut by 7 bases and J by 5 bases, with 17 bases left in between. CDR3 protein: CASIIGGAWTGELFF. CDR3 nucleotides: TGCGCCAGCATCATAGGGGGGGCCTGGACCGGGGAGCTGTTTTTT.

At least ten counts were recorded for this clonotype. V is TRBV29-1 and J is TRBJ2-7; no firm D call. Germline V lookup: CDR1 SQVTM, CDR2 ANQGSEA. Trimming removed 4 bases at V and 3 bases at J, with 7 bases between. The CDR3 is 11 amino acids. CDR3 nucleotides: TGCAGCGTTGTCATGAGCTACGAGCAGTACTTC. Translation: CSVVMSYEQYF.

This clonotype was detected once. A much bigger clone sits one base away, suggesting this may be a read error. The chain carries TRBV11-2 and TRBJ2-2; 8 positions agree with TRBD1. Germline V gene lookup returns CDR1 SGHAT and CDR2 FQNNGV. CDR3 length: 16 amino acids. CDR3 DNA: TGTGCCATCAGCTTACCGGGACAGGCGAACACCGGGGAGCTGTTTTTT. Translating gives CAISLPGQANTGELFF.

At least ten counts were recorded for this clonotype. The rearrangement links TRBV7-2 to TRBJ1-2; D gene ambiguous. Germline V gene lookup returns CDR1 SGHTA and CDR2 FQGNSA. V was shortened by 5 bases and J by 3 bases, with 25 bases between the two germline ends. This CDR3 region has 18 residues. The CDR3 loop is CASSPRIVFDNRYYGYTF. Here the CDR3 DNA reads TGTGCCAGCAGCCCCCGAATCGTATTTGACAACCGATACTATGGCTACACCTTC.

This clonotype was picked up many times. The CDR3 DNA is TGCGCCAGCAGCGGGACACAGCCGACCGGGGAGCTGTTTTTT. This gives the protein CASSGTQPTGELFF. The chain joins TRBV5-1 to TRBJ2-2; D perhaps matches TRBD1 (6 bases). Trimming pared 4 bases from V and 5 bases from J, leaving 12 bases between. CDR1 and CDR2 (germline): SGHRS, YFSETQ. This CDR3 contains 14 residues.

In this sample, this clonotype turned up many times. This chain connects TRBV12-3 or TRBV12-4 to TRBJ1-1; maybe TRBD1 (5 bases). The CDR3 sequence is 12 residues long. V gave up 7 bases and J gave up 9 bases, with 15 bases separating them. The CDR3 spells CASIGRTPKAFF. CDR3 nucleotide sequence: TGTGCCAGCATCGGAAGGACACCAAAAGCTTTCTTT.

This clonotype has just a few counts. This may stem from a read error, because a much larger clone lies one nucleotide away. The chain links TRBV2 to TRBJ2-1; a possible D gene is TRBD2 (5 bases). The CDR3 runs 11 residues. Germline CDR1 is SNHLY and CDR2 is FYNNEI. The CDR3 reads CDSSADYEQFF. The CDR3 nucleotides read TGTGACAGCAGTGCGGACTATGAGCAGTTCTTC.

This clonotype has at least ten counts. Here the CDR3 DNA reads TGCGCCAGCAGCCAAGACGGAGCGGGAGGGGACGACGAGCAGTACTTC. As protein: CASSQDGAGGDDEQYF. The genes are TRBV4-3 and TRBJ2-7; 10 nucleotides line up with TRBD2. Germline-derived CDR1 and CDR2 are LGHNA and YSLEER. Unmatched junction bases numbered 7, after V lost 0 bases and J lost 5 bases. The CDR3 loop spans 16 amino acids.